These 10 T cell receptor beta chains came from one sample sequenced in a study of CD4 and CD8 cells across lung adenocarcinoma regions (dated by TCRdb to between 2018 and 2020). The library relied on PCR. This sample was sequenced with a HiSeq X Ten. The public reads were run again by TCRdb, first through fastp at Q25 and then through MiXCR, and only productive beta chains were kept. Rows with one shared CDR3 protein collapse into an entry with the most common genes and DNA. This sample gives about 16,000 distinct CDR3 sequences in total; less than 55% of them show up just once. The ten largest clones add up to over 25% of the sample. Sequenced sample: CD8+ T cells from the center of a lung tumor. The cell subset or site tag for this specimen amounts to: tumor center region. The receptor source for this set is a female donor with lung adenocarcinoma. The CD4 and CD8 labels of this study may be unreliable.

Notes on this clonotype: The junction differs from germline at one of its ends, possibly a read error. CDR3 in DNA: TGCGGCGGCCCATGGCGGGGGGGCAAAAACACTCAGTATTTT. Translating gives CGGPWRGGKNTQYF. V and J are TRBV10-3 and TRBJ2-3; TRBD2 matches 9 bases. CDR3 size: 14 residues. Germline CDR1 ENHRY, CDR2 SYGVKD.

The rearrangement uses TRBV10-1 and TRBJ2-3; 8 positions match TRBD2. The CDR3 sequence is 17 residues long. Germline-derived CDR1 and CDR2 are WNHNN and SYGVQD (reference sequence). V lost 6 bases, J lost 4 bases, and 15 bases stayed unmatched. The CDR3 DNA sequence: TGCGCCAGCAGCGAAGGGGGTCCGGGACTAGAGGCAGATACGCAGTATTTT. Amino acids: CASSEGGPGLEADTQYF.

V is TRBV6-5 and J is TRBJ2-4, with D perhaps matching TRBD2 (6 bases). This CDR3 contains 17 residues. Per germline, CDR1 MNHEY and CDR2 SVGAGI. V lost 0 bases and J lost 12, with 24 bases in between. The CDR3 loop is CASSYSSGRGAKDTQYF. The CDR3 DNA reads TGTGCCAGCAGTTACTCGAGTGGGCGGGGAGCCAAAGACACTCAGTACTTC.

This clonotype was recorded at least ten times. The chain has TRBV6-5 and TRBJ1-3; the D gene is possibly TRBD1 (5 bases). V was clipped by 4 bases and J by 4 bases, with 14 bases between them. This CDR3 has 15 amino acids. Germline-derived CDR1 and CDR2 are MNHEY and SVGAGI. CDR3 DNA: TGTGCCAGCAGTTTCTCAGGGAACGTAGGAAACACCATATATTTT. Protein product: CASSFSGNVGNTIYF.

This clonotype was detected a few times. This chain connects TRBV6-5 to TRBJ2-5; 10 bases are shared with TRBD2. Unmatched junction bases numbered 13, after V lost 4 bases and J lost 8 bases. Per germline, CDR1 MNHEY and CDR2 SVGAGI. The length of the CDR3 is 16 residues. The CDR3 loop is CASSSGTSEAKNTQYF. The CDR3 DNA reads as TGTGCCAGCAGTTCGGGGACTAGCGAGGCCAAAAACACCCAGTACTTC.

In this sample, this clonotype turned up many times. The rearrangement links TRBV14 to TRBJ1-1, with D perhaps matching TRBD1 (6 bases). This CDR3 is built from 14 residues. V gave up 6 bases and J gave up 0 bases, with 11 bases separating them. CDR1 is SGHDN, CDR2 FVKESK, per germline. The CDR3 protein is CASSFGQMNTEAFF. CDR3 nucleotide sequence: TGTGCCAGCAGTTTTGGACAGATGAACACTGAAGCTTTCTTT.

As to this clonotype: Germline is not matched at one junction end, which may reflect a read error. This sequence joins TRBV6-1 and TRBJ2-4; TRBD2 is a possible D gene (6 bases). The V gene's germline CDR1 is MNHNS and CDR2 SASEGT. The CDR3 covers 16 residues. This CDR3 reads CASRVAGPWAKNTQYF. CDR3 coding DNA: TGTGCCAGCCGCGTCGCGGGGCCGTGGGCCAAAAACACTCAGTATTTC.

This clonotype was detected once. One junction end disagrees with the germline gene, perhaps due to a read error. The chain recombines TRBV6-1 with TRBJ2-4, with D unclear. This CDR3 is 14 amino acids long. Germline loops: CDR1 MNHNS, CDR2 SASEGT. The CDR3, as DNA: TGTGGCAGCTCGGCGGAGATAGCCAAAGACATGCAGTACTTC. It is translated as CGSSAEIAKDMQYF.

Here the CDR3 DNA reads TGTGCCATCAGTGGGGGGGCAGGGGAGTTCACTGAAGCTTTCTTT. Protein: CAISGGAGEFTEAFF. V is TRBV10-3 and J is TRBJ1-1; D might be TRBD1 (6 bases). Trimming shortened V by 4 bases and J by 4 bases, and 16 bases separated the two germline ends. The CDR3 consists of 15 residues. Germline CDR1 and CDR2: ENHRY and SYGVKD.

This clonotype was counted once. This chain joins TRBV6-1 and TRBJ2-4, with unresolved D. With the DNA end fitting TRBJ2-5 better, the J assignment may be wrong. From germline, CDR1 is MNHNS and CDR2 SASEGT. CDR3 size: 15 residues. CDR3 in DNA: TGTGCCAGCAGTAGAAACTGGCAGGCCCAAGAGACCCAGTACTTC. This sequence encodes CASSRNWQAQETQYF.